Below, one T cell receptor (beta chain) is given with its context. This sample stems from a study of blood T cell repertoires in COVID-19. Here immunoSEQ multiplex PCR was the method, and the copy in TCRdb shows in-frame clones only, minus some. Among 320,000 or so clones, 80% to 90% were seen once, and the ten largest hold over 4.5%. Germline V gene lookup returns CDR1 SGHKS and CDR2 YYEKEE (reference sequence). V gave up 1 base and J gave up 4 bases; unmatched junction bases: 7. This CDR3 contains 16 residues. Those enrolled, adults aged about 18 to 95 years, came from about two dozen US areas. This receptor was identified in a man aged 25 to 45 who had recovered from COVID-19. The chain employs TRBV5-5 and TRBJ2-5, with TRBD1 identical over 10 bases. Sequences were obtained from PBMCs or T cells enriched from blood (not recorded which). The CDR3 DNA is TGTGCCAGCAGCTTGCCGCCGACAGGGGGCATAGAGACCCAGTACTTC. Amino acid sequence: CASSLPPTGGIETQYF.